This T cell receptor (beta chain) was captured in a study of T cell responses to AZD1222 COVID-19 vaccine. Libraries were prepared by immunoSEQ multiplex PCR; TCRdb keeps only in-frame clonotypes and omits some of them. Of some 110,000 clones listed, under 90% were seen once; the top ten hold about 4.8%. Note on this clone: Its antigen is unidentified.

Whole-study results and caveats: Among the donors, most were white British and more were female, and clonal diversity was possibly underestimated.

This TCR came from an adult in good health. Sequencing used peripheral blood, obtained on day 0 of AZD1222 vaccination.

CDR3 residues: CASSPYSGRANEQFF. In DNA, the CDR3 is TGTGCCAGCAGCCCCTATAGCGGGAGGGCCAATGAGCAGTTCTTC. The J gene is TRBJ2-1, the V gene TRBV7-2; 11 nucleotides align to TRBD2. The CDR3 runs 15 residues. Per germline, CDR1 SGHTA and CDR2 FQGNSA. J lost 6 bases, V lost 5 bases, and 6 bases had no gene match.